One sample yielded the 2 T cell receptor beta chains listed below, sequenced in a study of T-cell memory formation after mild COVID-19. TCRdb re-called the 5' RACE reads with MiXCR, one entry per CDR3 protein. The sample shows 450,000 or so distinct CDR3 sequences, 25% of them seen only once. The sample taken for sequencing was PBMCs or a T cell subset sorted from them (not recorded which). Receptors originate from an adult woman who had mild COVID-19 (a few samples of this study predate the infection). Cell type and time point are not known.

This clonotype was found a few times. The chain joins TRBV6-5 to TRBJ1-4; D possibly corresponds to TRBD1 (6 bases). Germline V CDR1 and CDR2: MNHEY, SVGAGI. This CDR3 comprises 15 residues. V gave up 0 bases and J gave up 8 bases, with 13 bases separating them. The CDR3 coding sequence is TGTGCCAGCAGTTACTCGAACAGGGATAACGAAAAACTGTTTTTT. Translating gives CASSYSNRDNEKLFF.

The chain has TRBV25-1 and TRBJ1-2; maybe TRBD1 (5 bases). V was shortened by 6 bases and J by 6 bases, with 8 bases between the two germline ends. The CDR3 has 11 residues. CDR1 is MGHDK and CDR2 is SYGVNS in the germline V gene. The CDR3 region is CASRAGDGYTF. CDR3 bases: TGTGCCAGCAGGGCGGGGGATGGCTACACCTTC.